This T cell receptor beta chain was identified during a study of blood T cell repertoires in COVID-19. About the study: Samples taken during acute and convalescent COVID-19 were collected in the United States, Italy and Spain. The analysed material was cDNA or gDNA that came from T cells, B-cell-depleted T cells, or PBMCs.

Sequencing was performed with immunoSEQ multiplex PCR; in TCRdb, only in-frame clones are kept and a portion is missing. The sample includes more than 95,000 clones, roughly 92% seen only once; the top ten take around 2.2%. The CDR3 has 15 residues. Germline values: CDR1 SGDLS, CDR2 YYNGEE. Unmatched junction bases numbered 6, after V lost 3 bases and J lost 6 bases. A Seattle source enrolled patients during active infection and followed them longitudinally. The sample taken for sequencing was peripheral blood. This TCR came from a middle-aged man with COVID-19, enrolled during active disease. This sequence joins TRBV9 and TRBJ1-4, with TRBD1 matching 9 bases. The CDR3 region has the DNA TGTGCCAGCAGCGGAGGACAGGGGCGGGATGAAAAACTGTTTTTT. Its protein is CASSGGQGRDEKLFF.